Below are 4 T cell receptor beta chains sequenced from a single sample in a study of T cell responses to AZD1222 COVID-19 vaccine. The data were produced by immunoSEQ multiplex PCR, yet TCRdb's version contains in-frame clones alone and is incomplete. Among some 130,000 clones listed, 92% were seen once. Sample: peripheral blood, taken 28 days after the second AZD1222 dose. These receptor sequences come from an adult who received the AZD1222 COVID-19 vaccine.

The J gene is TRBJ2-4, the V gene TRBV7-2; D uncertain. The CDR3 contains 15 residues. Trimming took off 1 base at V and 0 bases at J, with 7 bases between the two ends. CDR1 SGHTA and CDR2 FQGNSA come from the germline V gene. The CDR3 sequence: CASSLVAKAKNIQYF. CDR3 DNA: TGTGCCAGCAGCTTAGTAGCCAAAGCCAAAAACATTCAGTACTTC.

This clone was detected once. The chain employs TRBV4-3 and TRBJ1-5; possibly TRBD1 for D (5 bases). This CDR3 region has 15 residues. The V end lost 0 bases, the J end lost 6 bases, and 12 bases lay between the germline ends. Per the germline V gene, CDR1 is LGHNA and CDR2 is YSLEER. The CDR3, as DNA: TGCGCCAGCAGCCAAGATCGACGTGGGGGTCAGCCCCAGCATTTT. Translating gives CASSQDRRGGQPQHF.

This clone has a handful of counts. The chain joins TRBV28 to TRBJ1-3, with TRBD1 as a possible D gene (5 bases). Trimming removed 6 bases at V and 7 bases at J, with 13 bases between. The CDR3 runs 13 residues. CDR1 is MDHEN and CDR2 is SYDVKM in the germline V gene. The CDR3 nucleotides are TGTGCCAGCAGGGCCGGGACTCGCAACACCATATATTTT. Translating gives CASRAGTRNTIYF.

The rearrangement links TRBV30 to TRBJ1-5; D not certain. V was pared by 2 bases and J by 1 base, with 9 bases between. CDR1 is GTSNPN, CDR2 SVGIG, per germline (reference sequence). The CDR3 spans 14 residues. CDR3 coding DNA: TGTGCCTGGAGTAGGGCAGCGAGCAATCAGCCCCAGCATTTT. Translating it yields CAWSRAASNQPQHF.